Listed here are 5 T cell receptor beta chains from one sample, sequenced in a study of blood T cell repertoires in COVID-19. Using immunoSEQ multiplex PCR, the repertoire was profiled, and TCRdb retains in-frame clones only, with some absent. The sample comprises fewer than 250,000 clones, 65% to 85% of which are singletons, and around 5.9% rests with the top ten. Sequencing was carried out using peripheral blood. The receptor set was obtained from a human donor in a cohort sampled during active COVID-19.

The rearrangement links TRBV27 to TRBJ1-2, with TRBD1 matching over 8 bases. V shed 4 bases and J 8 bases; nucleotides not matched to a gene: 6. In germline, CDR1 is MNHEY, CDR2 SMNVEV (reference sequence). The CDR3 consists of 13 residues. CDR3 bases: TGTGCCAGCAGTTCATTGACAGGGGAAGGCTACACCTTC. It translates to CASSSLTGEGYTF.

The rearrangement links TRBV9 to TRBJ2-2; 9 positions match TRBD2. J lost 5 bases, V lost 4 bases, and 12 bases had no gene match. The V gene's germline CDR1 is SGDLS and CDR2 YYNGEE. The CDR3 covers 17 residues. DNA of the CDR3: TGTGCCAGCAGCCGGGAGGGTGCGGGAGGGAAGACCGGGGAGCTGTTTTTT. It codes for CASSREGAGGKTGELFF.

In DNA form, the CDR3 reads TGCAGCGTTGAAATTAGCGGGCCCGTCTCCTACGAGCAGTACTTC. Its translation: CSVEISGPVSYEQYF. V usage is TRBV29-1 and J usage is TRBJ2-7; 7 bases match TRBD2. In germline, CDR1 is SQVTM, CDR2 ANQGSEA. The CDR3 spans 15 residues. With V trimmed by 2 bases and J by 0 bases, 7 bases remained unmatched.

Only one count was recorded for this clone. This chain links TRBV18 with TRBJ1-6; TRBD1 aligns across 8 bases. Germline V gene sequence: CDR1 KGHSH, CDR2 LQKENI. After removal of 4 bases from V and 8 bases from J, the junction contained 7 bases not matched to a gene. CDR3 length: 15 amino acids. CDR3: CASSQLGQGDSPLHF. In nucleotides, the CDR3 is TGTGCCAGCTCACAACTAGGACAGGGTGATTCACCCCTCCACTTT.

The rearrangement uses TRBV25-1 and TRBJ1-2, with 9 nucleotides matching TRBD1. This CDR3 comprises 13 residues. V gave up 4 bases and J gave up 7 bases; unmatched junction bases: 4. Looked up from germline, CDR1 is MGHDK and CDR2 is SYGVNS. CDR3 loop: CASSVTGGAGYTF. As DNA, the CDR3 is TGTGCCAGCAGTGTGACAGGGGGTGCTGGCTACACCTTC.